This T cell receptor beta chain appears in the sequencing data of a study of T cells after yellow fever vaccination. A single record per CDR3 protein comes from TCRdb applying MiXCR to the 5' RACE reads. The profile shows 200,000 to 300,000 distinct CDR3 sequences, roughly 3.7% of them singletons. This clonotype has at least ten counts. The J segment lost 5 bases and the V segment lost 5 bases, leaving 12 bases of the junction unmatched. The CDR3 is 16 amino acids. Germline V gene data show CDR1 as MNHEY and CDR2 as SMNVEV (reference sequence). The chain is built from TRBV27 and TRBJ2-5; 9 bases match TRBD2. This TCR was recovered from a man between 18 and 29 years old who received the YFV17D yellow fever vaccine. Sample: PBMCs, taken 15 days after the yellow fever booster vaccination. CDR3 region: CASSTWAGGQRETQYF. The CDR3 DNA sequence: TGTGCCAGCAGTACCTGGGCGGGGGGGCAGAGGGAGACCCAGTACTTC.